There are many counts of the clone carrying this T cell receptor (beta chain). Its antigen is not known. V gave up 3 bases and J gave up 3 bases, with 12 bases separating them. The CDR3 loop spans 15 amino acids. Germline V gene lookup returns CDR1 LGHDT and CDR2 YNNKEL (reference sequence). Time point denoted: newly diagnosed GD, antithyroid drugs for less than 3 months. RNA from PBMCs was the source of the TCR library. Arm-PCR with iRepertoire HTBI primers amplified the CDR3 regions for these TCR beta libraries. In TCRdb, the multiplex PCR reads were re-called with MiXCR into one record per CDR3 protein. This table holds 450,000 to 700,000 distinct CDR3 sequences, roughly 12% found once. The sample originates from a study of regulatory T cells in long-lasting Graves disease. Broader study findings: Thyroid tissue was not sampled; only peripheral blood was.

This same sample was also taken into another study, of T cells in Graves' hyperthyroidism and ophthalmopathy. Per that paper: Blood also carried most thyroid clonotypes expanded above 0.001.

The chain recombines TRBV3-1 with TRBJ2-4; tentative D call: TRBD1 (5 bases). The source is a young man with Graves disease. Sequences were derived from peripheral blood mononuclear cells (PBMCs), sampled at new diagnosis, from a patient treated with antithyroid drugs. DNA of the CDR3: TGTGCCAGCAGCCAGTCGACAGTGAGCAAAAACATTCAGTACTTC. It translates to CASSQSTVSKNIQYF.